One and the same sample provided the 28 T cell receptor beta chains below, sequenced in a study of T cell responses to AZD1222 COVID-19 vaccine. Measured with immunoSEQ multiplex PCR; TCRdb has only the in-frame clones, and not every one. This sample has about 97,000 clones; 80% to 90% occur once, and the top ten carry over 6.5%. Sequenced material: peripheral blood, taken on day 0 of AZD1222 vaccination. All receptors derive from an adult in good health.

A few counts support this clone. The rearrangement links TRBV10-3 to TRBJ2-7; perhaps D is TRBD1 or TRBD2 (5 bases each). Trimming removed 4 bases at V and 4 bases at J, with 11 bases between. The CDR3 loop spans 13 amino acids. Germline lookup yields CDR1 ENHRY and CDR2 SYGVKD. The CDR3 is CAISVSEGYEQYF. The CDR3 coding sequence is TGTGCCATCAGTGTCTCCGAGGGGTACGAGCAGTACTTC.

The chain joins TRBV7-2 to TRBJ2-2; D might be TRBD2 (6 bases). This CDR3 is built from 14 residues. V gave up 7 bases and J gave up 5 bases, with 14 bases separating them. Germline V gives CDR1 SGHTA, CDR2 FQGNSA. The CDR3 protein is CASISLGGTGELFF. In DNA form, the CDR3 reads TGTGCCAGCATCTCGTTGGGGGGTACCGGGGAGCTGTTTTTT.

The chain is built from TRBV15 and TRBJ2-3; TRBD2 agrees at 7 bases. This CDR3 is built from 15 residues. Losses at the gene ends were 1 base for V and 10 bases for J; bases not matched to a gene: 11. Germline V gene data show CDR1 as LNHNV and CDR2 as YYDKDF (reference sequence). CDR3: CATSRGPSGLLAQYF. The CDR3 nucleotides read TGTGCCACCAGCAGAGGCCCTTCGGGACTACTAGCGCAGTATTTT.

The chain is built from TRBV24-1 and TRBJ2-5, with TRBD2 identical over 15 bases. CDR1 KGHDR and CDR2 SFDVKD come from the germline V gene. V dropped 4 bases and J dropped 5; count of bases not matched to a gene: 10. This CDR3 is built from 18 residues. The CDR3 is CATSDPPGLAGGGETQYF. The CDR3 DNA follows: TGTGCCACCAGTGACCCCCCGGGACTAGCGGGAGGCGGGGAGACCCAGTACTTC.

The chain couples TRBV9 to TRBJ2-1; 12 bases align to TRBD2. This CDR3 is 18 amino acids long. V lost 0 bases, J lost 2 bases, and 6 bases stayed unmatched. CDR1 and CDR2 from the germline V gene are SGDLS and YYNGEE. The CDR3 DNA reads TGTGCCAGCAGCGTAGTGGCTAGCGGGGGGGCCCCCTACAATGAGCAGTTCTTC. Protein: CASSVVASGGAPYNEQFF.

The V gene is TRBV4-3, the J gene TRBJ2-7; D possibly matches TRBD1 or TRBD2 (5 bases each). The V gene lost 4 bases and the J gene lost 0 bases, with 16 bases spanning the gap. There are 16 residues in the CDR3. Germline V gene data show CDR1 as LGHNA and CDR2 as YSLEER. The CDR3 DNA sequence: TGCGCCAGCAGCCGAAAAGCGGACACGAGCTCCTACGAGCAGTACTTC. Translation: CASSRKADTSSYEQYF.

The V gene is TRBV7-8, the J gene TRBJ1-1; D possibly corresponds to TRBD1 (5 bases). Per the germline V gene, CDR1 is SGHVS and CDR2 is FQNEAQ. CDR3 length equals 12 residues. Trimming shortened V by 5 bases and J by 11 bases, and 15 bases separated the two germline ends. The CDR3 spells CASSTDTRMAFF. In DNA form, the CDR3 reads TGTGCCAGCAGCACGGACACCCGCATGGCTTTCTTT.

CDR3 sequence reads: CASSLAPASGNTEAFF. The CDR3, as DNA: TGCGCCAGCAGCTTGGCCCCGGCATCAGGGAACACTGAAGCTTTCTTT. The chain links TRBV5-1 to TRBJ1-1, with D hard to call. The germline CDR1 and CDR2 sequences are SGHRS and YFSETQ. This CDR3 is 16 amino acids long. V was trimmed by 0 bases and J by 1 base, leaving 13 bases between them. The entire variable domain, with the rest obtained from reference TRBV5-1 and TRBJ1-1, is as follows: KAGVTQTPRYLIKTRGQQVTLSCSPISGHRSVSWYQQTPGQGLQFLFEYFSETQRNKGNFPGRFSGRQFSNSRSEMNVSTLELGDSALYLCASSLAPASGNTEAFFGQGTRLTVV.

The V and J genes are TRBV7-9 and TRBJ1-2; D remains unclear. CDR3 length: 14 residues. Looked up from germline, CDR1 is SEHNR and CDR2 is FQNEAQ (reference sequence). V dropped 2 bases and J dropped 0 bases, with 7 bases sitting between them. CDR3 loop: CASSLRTSNYGYTF. The CDR3 DNA reads as TGTGCCAGCAGCTTAAGGACTTCTAACTATGGCTACACCTTC.

The V call is TRBV19, the J call TRBJ2-7, with D tentatively TRBD2 (6 bases). Trimming stripped 9 bases from V and 2 bases from J, with 20 bases between. The CDR3 runs 15 residues. Germline V gene data show CDR1 as LNHDA and CDR2 as SQIVND (reference sequence). In DNA, the CDR3 is TGTGCCAGCCAACGATCGGGGGAATCGGCCTACGAGCAGTACTTC. The encoded protein is CASQRSGESAYEQYF.

This chain joins TRBV10-3 and TRBJ1-5; the match to TRBD1 covers 7 bases. V lost 8 bases and J lost 1; bases outside the gene matches: 2. The CDR3 has 13 residues. Per the germline V gene, CDR1 is ENHRY and CDR2 is SYGVKD. CDR3 sequence (DNA): TGTGCCATCGCGGGACAGAGCAATCAGCCCCAGCATTTT. Translating gives CAIAGQSNQPQHF.

The rearrangement joins TRBV28 to TRBJ2-1; 12 nucleotides align to TRBD2. Trimming at V came to 2 bases and at J to 8 bases, leaving 7 bases not matched to a gene. The CDR3 extends over 16 amino acids. The germline CDR1 and CDR2 sequences are MDHEN and SYDVKM. The CDR3 nucleotides are TGTGCCAGCAGTTTAAAACTAGCGGGAGGTAGAGATGAGCAGTTCTTC. Translating it yields CASSLKLAGGRDEQFF.

This clone appeared once. The chain employs TRBV6-5 and TRBJ1-1; D gene unclear. Trimming removed 10 bases at V and 6 bases at J, with 18 bases between. The CDR3 has 13 amino acids. Germline assignment: CDR1 MNHEY and CDR2 SVGAGI. CDR3 coding DNA: TGTGCCACTCCCACGAGGGATAGGGCTGAAGCTTTCTTT. Translation: CATPTRDRAEAFF.

V is TRBV24-1 and J is TRBJ2-1, with a possible D match to TRBD1 (6 bases). Germline V gene lookup returns CDR1 KGHDR and CDR2 SFDVKD. CDR3 length: 16 residues. V was shortened by 3 bases and J by 4 bases, with 15 bases between the two germline ends. The CDR3 nucleotides are TGTGCCACCAGTGATGGGGGCTCCCGACGGTACAATGAGCAGTTCTTC. Protein sequence: CATSDGGSRRYNEQFF.

This chain joins TRBV11-3 and TRBJ2-1; TRBD1 matches 9 bases. In germline, CDR1 is SGHNT, CDR2 YENEEA. V gave up 4 bases and J gave up 10 bases; unmatched junction bases: 20. This CDR3 spans 18 amino acids. CDR3 protein: CASSYDTGRGQGFREQFF. CDR3 bases: TGTGCCAGCAGCTACGATACCGGCAGAGGACAGGGGTTTAGGGAGCAGTTCTTC.

CDR3 sequence: CASSSTGGEKLFF. The CDR3 bases are TGTGCCAGCAGTTCGACAGGGGGAGAAAAACTGTTTTTT. This chain uses TRBV28 with TRBJ1-4, with 9 bases that match TRBD1. In germline, CDR1 is MDHEN, CDR2 SYDVKM. The length of the CDR3 is 13 residues. Germline trimming cut 4 bases from V and 8 bases from J; bases unmatched to any gene: 2.

The chain is built from TRBV6-5 and TRBJ1-5; no definite D call. The germline CDR1 and CDR2 sequences are MNHEY and SVGAGI. Trimming pared 5 bases from V and 7 bases from J, leaving 18 bases between. The CDR3 runs to 15 residues. The CDR3 nucleotides read TGTGCCAGCAGTCTCTCAAGAGAAGCGGGACAGCCCCAGCATTTT. It is translated as CASSLSREAGQPQHF.

The CDR3 sequence: CAISDRPSGSTDTQYF. As DNA, the CDR3 is TGTGCCATCAGTGATCGCCCTAGCGGTAGCACAGATACGCAGTATTTT. The chain combines TRBV10-3 with TRBJ2-3, with 7 bases identical to TRBD2. V lost 3 bases, J lost 0 bases, and 6 bases stayed unmatched. Germline loops: CDR1 ENHRY, CDR2 SYGVKD. CDR3 length: 16 amino acids.

This chain joins TRBV2 and TRBJ1-6; tentatively, D is TRBD1 (5 bases). This CDR3 is built from 16 residues. The germline gives CDR1 SNHLY, CDR2 FYNNEI. The V end lost 6 bases, the J end lost 7 bases, and 19 bases lay between the germline ends. CDR3 amino acids: CASSLGVGRTNSPLHF. DNA of the CDR3: TGTGCCAGCAGCTTGGGGGTGGGCAGGACAAATTCACCCCTCCACTTT.

The chain carries TRBV18 and TRBJ2-6, with 7 positions matching TRBD1. Germline trimming cut 2 bases from V and 0 bases from J; bases unmatched to any gene: 4. From germline, CDR1 is KGHSH and CDR2 LQKENI. The CDR3 contains 17 residues. The DNA of the CDR3 is TGTGCCAGCTCACCAACAGGGGCTTACTCTGGGGCCAACGTCCTGACTTTC. Its protein product is CASSPTGAYSGANVLTF.

V gene TRBV2 combines with J gene TRBJ2-4; D is undetermined. The CDR3 is 12 amino acids. Germline V gene data show CDR1 as SNHLY and CDR2 as FYNNEI. The V end lost 6 bases, the J end lost 0 bases, and 3 bases lay between the germline ends. CDR3: CASRGAKNIQYF. CDR3 nucleotides: TGTGCCAGCAGGGGAGCCAAAAACATTCAGTACTTC.

The chain joins TRBV11-2 to TRBJ2-7; TRBD1 is a possible D gene (6 bases). Trimming pared 6 bases from V and 5 bases from J, leaving 23 bases between. This CDR3 is 16 amino acids long. Germline V gene data show CDR1 as SGHAT and CDR2 as FQNNGV. CDR3 region: CASSLPLGAGVNEQYF. CDR3 DNA sequence: TGTGCCAGCAGTCTGCCATTGGGGGCAGGGGTTAACGAGCAGTACTTC.

The J gene is TRBJ2-3, the V gene TRBV18; D call uncertain. Looked up from germline, CDR1 is KGHSH and CDR2 is LQKENI. The CDR3 extends over 13 amino acids. The V end was cut by 0 bases, the J end by 2 bases, with 3 bases between. Here the CDR3 reads CASSPPVTDTQYF. Here the CDR3 DNA reads TGTGCCAGCTCACCACCGGTCACAGATACGCAGTATTTT.

The chain combines TRBV6-5 with TRBJ2-1; 10 bases line up with TRBD2. The length of the CDR3 is 12 residues. V was clipped by 4 bases and J by 13 bases; unmatched bases: 4. Germline CDR1 and CDR2: MNHEY and SVGAGI. CDR3 amino acids: CASSSSGGNQFF. In DNA, the CDR3 is TGTGCCAGCAGTTCTAGCGGGGGTAACCAGTTCTTC.

This clone was detected only a few times. This sequence joins TRBV27 and TRBJ2-2; the match to TRBD2 covers 8 bases. With V trimmed by 7 bases and J by 6 bases, 7 bases remained unmatched. The CDR3 spans 14 residues. Germline values: CDR1 MNHEY, CDR2 SMNVEV (reference sequence). CDR3 DNA sequence: TGTGCCAGCACTATACTAGCGGCGCCCGGGGAGCTGTTTTTT. Its translation: CASTILAAPGELFF.

The chain recombines TRBV7-2 with TRBJ2-3; D remains unclear. Germline CDR1 is SGHTA and CDR2 is FQGNSA. Trimming pared 5 bases from V and 8 bases from J, leaving 20 bases between. CDR3 length: 15 residues. CDR3 sequence reads: CASSPGGLLSGTQYF. The CDR3 DNA is TGTGCCAGCAGCCCCGGCGGCCTTCTGAGTGGTACGCAGTATTTT.

This clone turned up a few times. V gene TRBV7-9 combines with J gene TRBJ2-1; D is unclear. CDR1 and CDR2 (germline): SEHNR, FQNEAQ (reference sequence). The CDR3 contains 15 residues. V was trimmed by 1 base and J by 3 bases, leaving 10 bases between them. The CDR3 coding sequence is TGTGCCAGCAGCTTAGGGGGTGCTAACTACAATGAGCAGTTCTTC. This codes for CASSLGGANYNEQFF.

The chain has TRBV24-1 and TRBJ2-4, with a tentative D call TRBD1 (6 bases). The CDR3 loop spans 17 amino acids. Germline V lookup: CDR1 KGHDR, CDR2 SFDVKD. The V end was cut by 4 bases, the J end by 1 base, with 16 bases between. The CDR3 sequence: CATSDSPGVGAKNIQYF. In DNA form, the CDR3 reads TGTGCCACCAGTGACTCCCCAGGGGTAGGGGCCAAAAACATTCAGTACTTC.